This T cell receptor beta chain was identified during a study of PD-1 blockade in classical Hodgkin lymphoma. The study's findings and limits: Healthy donors reportedly exceeded newly diagnosed patients in baseline TCR diversity.

As concerns this clone: What it recognizes is unknown.

Clones were sequenced by immunoSEQ multiplex PCR, and TCRdb holds only the in-frame ones, with some missing. This table has 3,500 to 4,000 clones, approximately 70% appearing once. The CDR3 runs to 17 residues. Germline CDR1 and CDR2: SGHNT and YYREEE (reference sequence). The trim removed 4 bases at V and 0 bases at J, leaving 10 bases unmatched. Time point of the sample: cycle 4 day 1 (C4D1), after less than 7 weeks of nivolumab. All trial patients relapsed after autologous stem cell transplantation. V gene TRBV5-4 combines with J gene TRBJ2-1; 7 positions match TRBD2. This material consisted of peripheral blood mononuclear cells (PBMCs), taken before the fourth cycle of nivolumab. The source of this sequence is a human donor with classical Hodgkin lymphoma. The CDR3 region has the DNA TGTGCCAGCAGCGCCCCACTAGCGCCCAGCTCCTACAATGAGCAGTTCTTC. This translates into CASSAPLAPSSYNEQFF.